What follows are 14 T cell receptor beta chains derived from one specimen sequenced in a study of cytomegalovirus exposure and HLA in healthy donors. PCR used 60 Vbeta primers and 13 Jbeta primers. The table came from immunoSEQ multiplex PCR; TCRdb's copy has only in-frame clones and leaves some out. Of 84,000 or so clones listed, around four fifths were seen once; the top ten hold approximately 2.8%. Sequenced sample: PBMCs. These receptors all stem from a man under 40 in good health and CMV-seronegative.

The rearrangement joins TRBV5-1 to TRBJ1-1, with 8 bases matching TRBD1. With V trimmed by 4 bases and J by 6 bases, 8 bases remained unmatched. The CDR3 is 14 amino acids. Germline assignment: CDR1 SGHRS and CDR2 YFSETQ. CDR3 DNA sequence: TGCGCCAGCAGCCTCTGGACAGGGCCGGCTGAAGCTTTCTTT. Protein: CASSLWTGPAEAFF.

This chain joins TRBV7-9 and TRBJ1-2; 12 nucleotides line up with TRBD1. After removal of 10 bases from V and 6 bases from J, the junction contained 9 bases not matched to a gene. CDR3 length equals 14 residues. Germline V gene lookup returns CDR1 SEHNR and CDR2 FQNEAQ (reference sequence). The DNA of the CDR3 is TGTGCCACACTCCGGGGACAGGGGGCCGATGGCTACACCTTC. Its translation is CATLRGQGADGYTF.

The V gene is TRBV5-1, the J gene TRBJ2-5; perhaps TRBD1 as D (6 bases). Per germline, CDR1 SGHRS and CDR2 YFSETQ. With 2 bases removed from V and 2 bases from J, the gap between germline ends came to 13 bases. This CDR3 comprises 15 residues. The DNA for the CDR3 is TGCGCCAGCAGCTTAGGGGGACCGACGCAAGAGACCCAGTACTTC. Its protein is CASSLGGPTQETQYF.

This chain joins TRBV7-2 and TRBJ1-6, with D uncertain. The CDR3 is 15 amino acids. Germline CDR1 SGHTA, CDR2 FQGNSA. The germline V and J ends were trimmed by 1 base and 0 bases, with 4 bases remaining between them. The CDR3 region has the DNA TGTGCCAGCAGCTTAGGGAGCTCCTATAATTCACCCCTCCACTTT. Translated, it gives CASSLGSSYNSPLHF. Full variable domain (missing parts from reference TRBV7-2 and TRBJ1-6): GAGVSQSPSNKVTEKGKDVELRCDPISGHTALYWYRQSLGQGLEFLIYFQGNSAPDKSGLPSDRFSAERTGGSVSTLTIQRTQQEDSAVYLCASSLGSSYNSPLHFGNGTRLTVT.

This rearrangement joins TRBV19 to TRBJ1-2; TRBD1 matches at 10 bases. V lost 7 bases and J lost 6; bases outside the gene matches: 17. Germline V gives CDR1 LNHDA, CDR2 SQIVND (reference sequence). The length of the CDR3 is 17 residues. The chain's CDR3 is CASTPLTGGIKKDGYTF. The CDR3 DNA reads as TGTGCCAGTACCCCGCTGACAGGGGGCATAAAGAAGGATGGCTACACCTTC.

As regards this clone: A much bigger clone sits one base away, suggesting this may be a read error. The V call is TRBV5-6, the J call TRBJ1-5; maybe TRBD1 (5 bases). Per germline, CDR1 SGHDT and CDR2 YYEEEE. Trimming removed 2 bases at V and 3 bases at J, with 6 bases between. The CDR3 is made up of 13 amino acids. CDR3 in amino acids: CASSLQDNQPQHF. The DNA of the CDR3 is TGTGCCAGCAGCTTACAGGACAATCAGCCCCAGCATTTT. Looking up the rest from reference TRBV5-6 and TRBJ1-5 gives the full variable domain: DAGVTQSPTHLIKTRGQQVTLRCSPKSGHDTVSWYQQALGQGPQFIFQYYEEEERQRGNFPDRFSGHQFPNYSSELNVNALLLGDSALYLCASSLQDNQPQHFGDGTRLSIL.

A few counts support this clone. CDR3 residues: CSATAGASSYNEQFF. CDR3 in DNA: TGCAGCGCCACCGCAGGGGCGAGCTCCTACAATGAGCAGTTCTTC. This chain uses TRBV29-1 with TRBJ2-1; a possible D gene is TRBD1 (6 bases). This CDR3 has 15 amino acids. The V gene's germline CDR1 is SQVTM and CDR2 ANQGSEA. Trimming cost V 7 bases and J 0 bases, with 16 bases left between them.

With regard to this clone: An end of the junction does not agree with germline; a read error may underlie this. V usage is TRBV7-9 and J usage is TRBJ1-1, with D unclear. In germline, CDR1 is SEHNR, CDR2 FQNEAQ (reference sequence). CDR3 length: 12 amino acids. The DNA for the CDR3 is TGTTCCAGCAGCTTAGTCGGCACTGAAGCTTTCTTT. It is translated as CSSSLVGTEAFF.

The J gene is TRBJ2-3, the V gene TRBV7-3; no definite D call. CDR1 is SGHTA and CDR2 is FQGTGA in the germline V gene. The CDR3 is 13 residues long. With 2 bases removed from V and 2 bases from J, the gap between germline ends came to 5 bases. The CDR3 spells CASSLSDTDTQYF. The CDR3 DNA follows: TGTGCCAGCAGCTTATCAGACACAGATACGCAGTATTTT.

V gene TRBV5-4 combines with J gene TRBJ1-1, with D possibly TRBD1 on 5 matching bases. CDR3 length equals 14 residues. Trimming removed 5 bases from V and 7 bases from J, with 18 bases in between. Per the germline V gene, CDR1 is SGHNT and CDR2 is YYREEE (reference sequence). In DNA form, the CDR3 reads TGTGCCAGCAGACAGGAGGGCTATTTTGGTGAAGCTTTCTTT. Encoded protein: CASRQEGYFGEAFF.

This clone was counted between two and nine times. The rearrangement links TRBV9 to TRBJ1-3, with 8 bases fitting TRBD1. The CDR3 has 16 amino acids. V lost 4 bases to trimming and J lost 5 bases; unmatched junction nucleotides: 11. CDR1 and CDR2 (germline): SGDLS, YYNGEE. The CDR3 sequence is CASSPQGVGERNTIYF. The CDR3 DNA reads TGTGCCAGCAGCCCACAGGGGGTGGGAGAGAGAAACACCATATATTTT.

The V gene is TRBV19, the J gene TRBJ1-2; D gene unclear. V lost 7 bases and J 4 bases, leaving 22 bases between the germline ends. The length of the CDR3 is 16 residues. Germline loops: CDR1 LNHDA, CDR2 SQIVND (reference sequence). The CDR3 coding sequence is TGTGCCAGTACCGACCTCACCTTGTTAGCGCTCTATGGCTACACCTTC. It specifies CASTDLTLLALYGYTF.

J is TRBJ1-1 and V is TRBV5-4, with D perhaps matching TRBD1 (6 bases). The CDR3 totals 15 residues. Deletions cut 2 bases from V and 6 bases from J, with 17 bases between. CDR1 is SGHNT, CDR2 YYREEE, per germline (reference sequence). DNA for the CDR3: TGTGCCAGCAGCTTTGACAAACAGGGAACCCCTGAAGCTTTCTTT. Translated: CASSFDKQGTPEAFF.

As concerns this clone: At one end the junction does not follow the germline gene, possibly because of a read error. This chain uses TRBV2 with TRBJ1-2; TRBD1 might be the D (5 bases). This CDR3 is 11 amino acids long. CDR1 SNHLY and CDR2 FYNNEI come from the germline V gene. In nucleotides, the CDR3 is TGTGCCAGCACTGAACAGGATGGCTACACCTTC. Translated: CASTEQDGYTF. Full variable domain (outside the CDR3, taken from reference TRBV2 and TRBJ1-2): EPEVTQTPSHQVTQMGQEVILRCVPISNHLYFYWYRQILGQKVEFLVSFYNNEISEKSEIFDDQFSVERPDGSNFTLKIRSTKLEDSAMYFCASTEQDGYTFGSGTRLTVV.